Presented here are 17 T cell receptor beta chains from one specimen sequenced in a study of blood T cell repertoires in COVID-19. TCRdb's table, derived via immunoSEQ multiplex PCR, lists solely in-frame clones and lacks some. The sample has approximately 85,000 clones, around 90% seen once. The specimen was peripheral blood. These receptors came from a woman over 75 with active or convalescent COVID-19.

This clone was picked up one time. J is TRBJ1-1 and V is TRBV7-2; TRBD1 agrees at 7 bases. Trimming took 10 bases from V and 4 from J; bases not matched to a gene: 9. Germline CDR1 SGHTA, CDR2 FQGNSA. The CDR3 sequence is 13 residues long. CDR3 sequence (DNA): TGTGCCACCCAACGGGACAGAAGCACTGAAGCTTTCTTT. It encodes CATQRDRSTEAFF. The full variable domain, its missing parts supplied by reference TRBV7-2 and TRBJ1-1, is GAGVSQSPSNKVTEKGKDVELRCDPISGHTALYWYRQSLGQGLEFLIYFQGNSAPDKSGLPSDRFSAERTGGSVSTLTIQRTQQEDSAVYLCATQRDRSTEAFFGQGTRLTVV.

The J gene is TRBJ1-6, the V gene TRBV3-1 (or the pseudogene TRBV3-2), with 10 bases aligning to TRBD1. J lost 7 bases, V lost 2 bases, and 5 bases had no gene match. Germline CDR1 reads LGHDT; CDR2 reads YNNKEL (reference sequence). CDR3 length equals 16 residues. DNA of the CDR3: TGTGCCAGCAGCCAAACTTCGGGACAGGGGAATTCACCCCTCCACTTT. This encodes CASSQTSGQGNSPLHF.

The gene calls are TRBV21-1 and TRBJ1-5; the D call TRBD1 from the table was never checked on the DNA. TRBV21-1 is marked as a pseudogene. The CDR3 has 18 amino acids. CDR3: CASSKKVDRLDSNQPQHF. In DNA, the CDR3 is TGTGCCAGCAGCAAAAAGGTCGACAGGCTGGATAGCAATCAGCCCCAGCATTTT.

The chain carries TRBV27 and TRBJ1-5, with 9 bases identical to TRBD1. The CDR3 sequence is 18 residues long. Unmatched junction bases numbered 18, after V lost 6 bases and J lost 6 bases. Germline V gene sequence: CDR1 MNHEY, CDR2 SMNVEV (reference sequence). The CDR3 sequence is CASRSRDRVPGGTQPQHF. As DNA, the CDR3 is TGTGCCAGCAGGAGCCGGGACAGGGTCCCTGGGGGGACTCAGCCCCAGCATTTT.

The V and J genes are TRBV7-8 and TRBJ2-2; the D gene is possibly TRBD1 (6 bases). From germline, CDR1 is SGHVS and CDR2 FQNEAQ. Trimming shortened V by 5 bases and J by 0 bases, and 16 bases separated the two germline ends. CDR3 length: 17 amino acids. CDR3 DNA sequence: TGTGCCAGCAGCCCGTTCAGGGGTATCTCGAACACCGGGGAGCTGTTTTTT. The encoded protein is CASSPFRGISNTGELFF.

The J gene is TRBJ2-7, the V gene TRBV15, with 11 bases aligning to TRBD2. CDR3 length: 15 residues. Unmatched junction bases numbered 4, after V lost 0 bases and J lost 6 bases. Germline CDR1 reads LNHNV; CDR2 reads YYDKDF (reference sequence). The CDR3 region is CATSRDTSGSSEQYF. The CDR3 nucleotides read TGTGCCACCAGCAGAGATACTAGCGGGAGTAGCGAGCAGTACTTC.

This clone showed up just a few times. V gene TRBV11-2 combines with J gene TRBJ1-3; 7 bases line up with TRBD1. The CDR3 contains 17 residues. Germline CDR1 is SGHAT and CDR2 is FQNNGV. V dropped 1 base and J dropped 0; count of bases not matched to a gene: 6. For the CDR3, the DNA is TGTGCCAGCAGCTTAGTCCGACAGGGCATCTCTGGAAACACCATATATTTT. Protein product: CASSLVRQGISGNTIYF.

This chain connects TRBV14 to TRBJ1-1; 9 bases align to TRBD1. Germline CDR1 and CDR2: SGHDN and FVKESK. V shed 3 bases, J shed 4 bases, and the junction held 6 bases outside the gene matches. The CDR3 spans 15 residues. In DNA, the CDR3 is TGTGCCAGCAGCCATTACAGGGGGCTCCGCACTGAAGCTTTCTTT. As protein: CASSHYRGLRTEAFF.

The genes are TRBV14 and TRBJ2-5, with D unclear. The CDR3 spans 12 residues. Germline CDR1 SGHDN, CDR2 FVKESK. Trimming pared 3 bases from V and 1 base from J, leaving 3 bases between. This chain's CDR3 is CASSHLQETQYF. The CDR3 nucleotides are TGTGCCAGCAGCCACCTCCAAGAGACCCAGTACTTC.

V usage is TRBV11-2 and J usage is TRBJ2-7, with 7 bases fitting TRBD1. There are 14 residues in the CDR3. Per the germline V gene, CDR1 is SGHAT and CDR2 is FQNNGV. With V trimmed by 5 bases and J by 6 bases, 10 bases remained unmatched. The CDR3 loop reads CASSTHRGRSEQYF. The CDR3 DNA reads TGTGCCAGCAGCACCCACAGGGGCCGGTCCGAGCAGTACTTC.

The chain joins TRBV28 to TRBJ1-3; tentative D call: TRBD1 (6 bases). The germline V gene encodes CDR1 MDHEN and CDR2 SYDVKM. The CDR3 has 16 residues. Trimming removed 1 base from V and 4 bases from J, with 14 bases in between. This CDR3 reads CASSLLVGAAGNTIYF. The CDR3 DNA reads TGTGCCAGCAGTTTATTGGTGGGGGCAGCCGGAAACACCATATATTTT.

The chain combines TRBV28 with TRBJ2-6, with TRBD1 matching over 8 bases. This CDR3 spans 16 amino acids. V dropped 3 bases and J dropped 5; count of bases not matched to a gene: 6. Per germline, CDR1 MDHEN and CDR2 SYDVKM. The CDR3 sequence: CASSFGDRFRANVLTF. DNA for the CDR3: TGTGCCAGCAGTTTTGGGGACAGGTTTCGGGCCAACGTCCTGACTTTC.

The chain uses TRBV5-3 and TRBJ2-1; 11 bases map to TRBD2. TRBV5-3 carries the ORF label, with uncertain function. This CDR3 has 19 residues. V trimming: 4 bases; J trimming: 6 bases; junction bases outside the gene matches: 18. In DNA, the CDR3 is TGTGCCAGAAGCAAACAACTAGCGGGAGTTCCTAAATCCCGCAATGAGCAGTTCTTC. Amino acids: CARSKQLAGVPKSRNEQFF.

This clone was counted once. This sequence joins TRBV5-1 and TRBJ1-2; D remains ambiguous. The V end was cut by 0 bases, the J end by 4 bases, with 10 bases between. Germline values: CDR1 SGHRS, CDR2 YFSETQ. This CDR3 has 14 residues. CDR3 protein: CASSLGPEIYGYTF. CDR3 DNA sequence: TGCGCCAGCAGCTTGGGTCCAGAAATCTATGGCTACACCTTC.

The rearrangement joins TRBV4-3 to TRBJ2-7, with 13 nucleotides matching TRBD2. Germline V gene sequence: CDR1 LGHNA, CDR2 YSLEER. CDR3 size: 19 residues. V was pared by 0 bases and J by 3 bases, with 11 bases of the junction left unmatched. The CDR3 nucleotides are TGCGCCAGCAGCCAAGATATGGGGGGGGGACTAGCGGGACTCTACGAGCAGTACTTC. Encoded protein: CASSQDMGGGLAGLYEQYF.

This clone appeared a few times. CDR3 in amino acids: CASSYLQGAGTGELFF. In nucleotides, the CDR3 is TGTGCCAGCAGTTACCTACAGGGGGCTGGCACCGGGGAGCTGTTTTTT. The gene calls are TRBV6-5 and TRBJ2-2; 9 bases are a match to TRBD1. This CDR3 is 16 amino acids long. V dropped 2 bases and J dropped 4; count of bases not matched to a gene: 5. CDR1 and CDR2 (germline): MNHEY, SVGAGI.

The chain links TRBV7-2 to TRBJ2-3; weak D call: TRBD2 (5 bases). Germline values: CDR1 SGHTA, CDR2 FQGNSA. The germline V and J ends were trimmed by 5 bases and 3 bases, with 12 bases remaining between them. The length of the CDR3 is 14 residues. CDR3 in amino acids: CASSVGETTDTQYF. CDR3 DNA: TGTGCCAGCAGCGTCGGGGAAACAACAGATACGCAGTATTTT.